This TCR beta chain was sequenced for a study of OX40 agonist ivuxolimab in advanced cancers. At the level of the study: Partial response was recorded in three patients: one hepatocellular carcinoma and two cutaneous melanoma cases.

Study findings and constraints: Clonal expansion among partial responders at 0.1-3.0 mg/kg ranked near the lowest.

The data were produced by immunoSEQ multiplex PCR, yet TCRdb's version contains in-frame clones alone and is incomplete. The table includes some 100,000 clones, about nine tenths detected once. Enrollment shut out patients with autoimmune disease history or systemic immunosuppression. With baseline, cycle 4 day 1, and cycle 7 day 1 as timepoints, blood was sampled. Turning to this clone: Its antigen remains unidentified.

This CDR3 is built from 17 residues. CDR1 is MGHDK, CDR2 SYGVNS, per germline. V shed 3 bases and J 7 bases; nucleotides not matched to a gene: 5. The sample was CD4+ or CD8+ T cells sorted from blood, taken in a trial of the OX40 agonist ivuxolimab. This clonotype was obtained from an adult with an advanced solid tumor such as melanoma, head and neck, liver or kidney cancer. The chain joins TRBV25-1 to TRBJ2-2, with TRBD2 matching over 16 bases. The DNA for the CDR3 is TGTGCCAGCAGTGAGGGACTAGCGGGAGGGCCGAACGGGGAGCTGTTTTTT. Protein product: CASSEGLAGGPNGELFF.